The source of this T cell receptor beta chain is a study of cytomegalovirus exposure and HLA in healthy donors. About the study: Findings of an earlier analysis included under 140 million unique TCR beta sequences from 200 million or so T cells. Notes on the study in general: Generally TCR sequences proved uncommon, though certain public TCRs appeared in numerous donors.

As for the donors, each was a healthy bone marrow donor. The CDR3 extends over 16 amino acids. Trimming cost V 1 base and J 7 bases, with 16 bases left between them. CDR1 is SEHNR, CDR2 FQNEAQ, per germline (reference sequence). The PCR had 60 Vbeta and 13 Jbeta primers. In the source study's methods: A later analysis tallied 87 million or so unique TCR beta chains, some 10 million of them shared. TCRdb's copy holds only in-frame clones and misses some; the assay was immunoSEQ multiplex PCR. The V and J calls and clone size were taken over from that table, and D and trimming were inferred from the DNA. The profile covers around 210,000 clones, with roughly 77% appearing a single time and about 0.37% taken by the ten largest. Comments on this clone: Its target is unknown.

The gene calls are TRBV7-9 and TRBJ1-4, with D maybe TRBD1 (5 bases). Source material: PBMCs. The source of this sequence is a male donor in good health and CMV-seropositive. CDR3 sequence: CASSLGVGSDIEKLFF. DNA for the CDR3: TGTGCCAGCAGCTTAGGCGTGGGTTCGGACATTGAAAAACTGTTTTTT.